The entry below describes one TCR beta chain. The antigen this receptor binds is unknown. Base qualities are missing; no much larger clone stands one base away. Libraries were made using the immunoSEQ multiplex PCR assay. The multiplex PCR relied on a mix of 60 forward primers for TCR Vbeta segments and 13 reverse primers for TCR Jbeta segments. The CDR3 region of rearranged TCR beta genes was amplified from genomic DNA by a multiplex PCR assay. On the Illumina HiSeq System, the amplified TCR beta libraries were sequenced as 87-base-pair reads. Per the original workflow: Across the 670 or so repertoires, a later analysis counted approximately 83 million unique TCR beta chains, around 10 million of which were shared by at least two donors. Raw reads were error-corrected and collapsed into unique sequences by a nearest-neighbor algorithm in which closely related sequences were merged to remove PCR and sequencing errors. CDR3 sequences were aligned to IMGT reference sequences to assign V, D and J gene segments. For a sequence to be retained, a match of at least six nucleotides to both a V gene segment and a J gene segment was required. A rearrangement was called productive if the CDR3 had no stop codons and remained in frame with V and J, and every other rearrangement was called non-productive. CDR3 was defined according to IMGT convention as the region running from the second conserved V-encoded cysteine to the conserved J-encoded phenylalanine. The earlier analysis of about 500 of the donors excluded sequences that lacked an unambiguous match to a single V gene segment. In an earlier analysis of 587 of the donors, V segments were called functional above 56.7% productive rearrangements and were called segregating when the between-donor standard deviation exceeded 5%. A statistical classification framework was built for diagnosing cytomegalovirus status from the catalog of TCR beta chain sequences. In a later analysis, TCR nucleotide sequences were compared against IMGT/GENE-DB human TR gene sequences so that V and J genes could be assigned. Using the TCRdist pipeline, a later analysis assigned CDR3 sequences along with most-parsimonious VDJ recombination scenarios. A later analysis defined each TCR beta chain by its CDR3 amino acid sequence plus V-gene family, and excluded reads lacking a unique V-gene family. To address suspected cross-contamination and a sequencing artifact, a later analysis removed a few hundred highly shared, low-generation-probability nucleotide sequences. In a later analysis, a clonal expansion index was calculated for each public chain from normalized within-repertoire ranks of inferred template counts. In a later analysis, generation probabilities were computed with a VDJ recombination model fitted to out-of-frame rearrangements, and the resulting probabilities were checked against IGoR. Hypergeometric tests were used in a later analysis to score TCR-TCR, TCR-HLA and TCR-CMV co-occurrence, with a repertoire-size bias correction applied to the TCR pairs. False discovery rates were estimated in a later analysis by permuting HLA or CMV assignments 20 times. A later analysis grouped co-occurring TCRs with DBSCAN, adding TCRdist sequence similarity when clustering within HLA-allele-positive subsets. Repertoires with fewer than 30,000 or more than 120,000 public chains were left out of co-occurrence clustering, as were roughly five repertoires with anomalous nucleotide sharing. The table was pulled from immuneACCESS by TCRdb, which kept in-frame rearrangements only. Such tables lose some clones; where checked, under half of the loss comes from unresolved V genes, and the rest has no known cause. Clone size and the V and J calls come from that table; the DNA yielded D and trimming. The sample yields some 110,000 clones; around 80% were counted once. The ten largest clones take up around 1% of the sample.

The cohort consisted of 666 healthy bone marrow donors. At the time of sampling, every cohort member was nominally healthy, though immune exposures that went unrecorded were likely present. The donor was CMV seronegative and belonged to the group of 350 to 400 seronegative cohort members. Every donor gave a peripheral blood sample, and the peripheral blood mononuclear cells from that sample were used for TCR beta sequencing. Genomic DNA was extracted from the blood cell samples with the Qiagen DNeasy Blood Extraction Kit. From the cysteine through the phenylalanine, the CDR3 covers 13 amino acids. Of all the DNA, just the CDR3 is kept, 39 bases in frame from base 1. Via the germline V gene (reference sequence), CDR1 is SEHNR and CDR2 FQNEAQ. The junction shows trimming of 5 bases on V and 3 bases on J, plus 11 bases between the germline ends. The entry originates in a study of cytomegalovirus exposure and HLA in healthy donors (dated by TCRdb to about 2017). Concerning the study at large: According to an earlier analysis of 587 of the donors, about 180 million T cells yielded over 100 million unique TCR beta sequences and more than 250 Gb of sequence data. Roughly 300 gigabases of sequencing data and 70 million to 100 million unique TCR sequences were included in an early release covering around 600 HLA-typed donors. Of the approximately 400 genotyped donors, over 65% fell in the genetic ancestry cluster associated with self-reported Caucasian donors. The study was designed to test whether signatures of past pathogen exposure could be identified by cataloging public T cell receptors. The study used immunosequencing to profile the T cell repertoires of about 670 subjects and linked those repertoires to cytomegalovirus serostatus. A separate validation cohort of approximately 120 different subjects was used in addition to the roughly 670-subject first cohort. The study combined high-throughput TCR immunosequencing, statistical association of individual TCRs with disease status, and machine learning to predict cytomegalovirus infection status. A later analysis re-examined previously published TCR beta repertoires from more than 600 donors and added high-resolution HLA genotyping to investigate patterns of TCR occurrence. Rather than using new phenotypic data, the later analysis identified candidate immune exposures from TCR beta sequences and from how often those sequences occurred across donors. In an earlier analysis of roughly 600 of the donors, high-throughput TCR beta sequencing was used to judge whether each TCR beta V gene segment behaved as functional or pseudogenic. Donor age, sex, ethnicity and CMV serostatus were compiled alongside the repertoire data. A later genetic analysis used genome-wide SNP genotypes for about three fifths of the 666 donors, treating that subset as a discovery cohort. All discovery cohort repertoires had been generated on a single sequencing platform. HLA typing included class I and class II loci at four-digit resolution. The number of typed donors differed by locus: roughly 629-630 for A, B, C, DRB1 and DQB1; 500 to 550 for DQA1; approximately 600 for DPA1; and about 470 for DPB1. Because of strong linkage in the cohort, 4 to 6 DR-DQ haplotypes were treated as single units for association and clustering. On average, 235,054 unique TCR beta nucleotide sequences were sequenced per donor among a few hundred genotyped donors of the cohort, with roughly 18% of those sequences being non-productive.

Overall results and qualifications from the work: A group of highly shared sequence variants was considered likely to be a technical artifact of the sequencing pipeline. A total of fewer than 200 TCR beta chains were listed by the study as associated with cytomegalovirus. Broadly in line with IMGT annotations, most TCR beta V segments showed up in productive rearrangements about 87% or about 30% of the time in an earlier analysis of roughly 590 of the donors. In a later analysis, TCR association rates were found to vary across HLA loci, with the most associated TCRs seen for DRB1 alleles and the fewest for HLA-C alleles. In a later analysis, HLA-associated TCR beta chains were found to be more clonally expanded and to have lower generation probabilities than equally common non-associated chains. According to the authors, the approach could potentially be generalized to other disease states and immunological phenotypes. Some IMGT-functional V segments, including TRBV6-2 and TRBV6-3, could not be distinguished by the 87-base-pair reads and were therefore excluded. Because counts were too low, fewer than 20 rarely observed V segments, including chromosome 9 orphons, were excluded from the earlier analysis of 587 of the donors. While some public TCRs were present in many individuals, most TCR sequences turned up only very rarely across donors. When HLA alleles, especially DR and DQ, strongly co-occurred, TCR associations were difficult to assign to individual alleles. Presence/absence analyses assumed roughly uniform sequencing depth across donors, an assumption that may not hold. Only TCR beta chains were sequenced in this cohort, and the absence of alpha or paired-chain data limited detectable features. In vitro tests confirmed that a few of the cytomegalovirus-associated TCR beta chains recognize cytomegalovirus antigens. A further reported finding was that TCR beta sequences accurately predicted the HLA-A and HLA-B alleles for most subjects in the first cohort. In a later analysis, 15,000 to 20,000 TCR beta sequences were associated with specific HLA alleles at a false discovery rate of 0.05. A later genetic analysis associated a missense DCLRE1C variant with V-gene and J-gene trimming of TCR beta chains, and an independent cohort replicated the association. A later analysis reported that several top co-occurrence clusters appeared linked to parvovirus B19, influenza, CMV and Epstein-Barr virus. Because HLA typing was missing for some donors at each locus, association tests included only the typed subset. In a later analysis, most CMV-associated TCR beta chains were found to appear HLA-restricted, with HLA associations seemingly driven largely by CMV exposure. In a later genetic analysis, fewer N-insertions in productive TCRs were reported among donors in an Asian-associated ancestry cluster than the approximately 670-donor mean. Linkage disequilibrium might explain the correlated functional status among segregating V segments, but an unknown experimental factor could not be ruled out. The classifier was reported to diagnose cytomegalovirus status with high specificity and sensitivity in both the original cohort and the validation cohort. For the cohort, immune exposure information was limited to CMV serostatus.

Sequencing was carried out using PBMCs. This TCR was recovered from a woman aged 25 to 39 in good health and CMV-seronegative. The chain is assembled from TRBV7-9 and TRBJ2-7; 5 matching bases give a weak D call of TRBD2. For the CDR3, the sequence is CASSPQRVYEQYF. The DNA reads TGTGCCAGCAGCCCGCAGAGGGTCTACGAGCAGTACTTC.